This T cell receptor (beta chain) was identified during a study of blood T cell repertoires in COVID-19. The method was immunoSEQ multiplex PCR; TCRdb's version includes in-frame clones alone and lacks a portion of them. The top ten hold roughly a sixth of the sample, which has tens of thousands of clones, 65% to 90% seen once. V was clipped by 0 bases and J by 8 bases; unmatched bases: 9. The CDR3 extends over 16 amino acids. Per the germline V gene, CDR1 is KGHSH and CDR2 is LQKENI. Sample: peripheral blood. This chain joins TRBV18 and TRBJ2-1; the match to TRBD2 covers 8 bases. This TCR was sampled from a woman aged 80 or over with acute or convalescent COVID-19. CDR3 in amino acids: CASSPPINGGADEQFF. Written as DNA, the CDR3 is TGTGCCAGCTCACCACCGATAAACGGGGGGGCTGATGAGCAGTTCTTC.